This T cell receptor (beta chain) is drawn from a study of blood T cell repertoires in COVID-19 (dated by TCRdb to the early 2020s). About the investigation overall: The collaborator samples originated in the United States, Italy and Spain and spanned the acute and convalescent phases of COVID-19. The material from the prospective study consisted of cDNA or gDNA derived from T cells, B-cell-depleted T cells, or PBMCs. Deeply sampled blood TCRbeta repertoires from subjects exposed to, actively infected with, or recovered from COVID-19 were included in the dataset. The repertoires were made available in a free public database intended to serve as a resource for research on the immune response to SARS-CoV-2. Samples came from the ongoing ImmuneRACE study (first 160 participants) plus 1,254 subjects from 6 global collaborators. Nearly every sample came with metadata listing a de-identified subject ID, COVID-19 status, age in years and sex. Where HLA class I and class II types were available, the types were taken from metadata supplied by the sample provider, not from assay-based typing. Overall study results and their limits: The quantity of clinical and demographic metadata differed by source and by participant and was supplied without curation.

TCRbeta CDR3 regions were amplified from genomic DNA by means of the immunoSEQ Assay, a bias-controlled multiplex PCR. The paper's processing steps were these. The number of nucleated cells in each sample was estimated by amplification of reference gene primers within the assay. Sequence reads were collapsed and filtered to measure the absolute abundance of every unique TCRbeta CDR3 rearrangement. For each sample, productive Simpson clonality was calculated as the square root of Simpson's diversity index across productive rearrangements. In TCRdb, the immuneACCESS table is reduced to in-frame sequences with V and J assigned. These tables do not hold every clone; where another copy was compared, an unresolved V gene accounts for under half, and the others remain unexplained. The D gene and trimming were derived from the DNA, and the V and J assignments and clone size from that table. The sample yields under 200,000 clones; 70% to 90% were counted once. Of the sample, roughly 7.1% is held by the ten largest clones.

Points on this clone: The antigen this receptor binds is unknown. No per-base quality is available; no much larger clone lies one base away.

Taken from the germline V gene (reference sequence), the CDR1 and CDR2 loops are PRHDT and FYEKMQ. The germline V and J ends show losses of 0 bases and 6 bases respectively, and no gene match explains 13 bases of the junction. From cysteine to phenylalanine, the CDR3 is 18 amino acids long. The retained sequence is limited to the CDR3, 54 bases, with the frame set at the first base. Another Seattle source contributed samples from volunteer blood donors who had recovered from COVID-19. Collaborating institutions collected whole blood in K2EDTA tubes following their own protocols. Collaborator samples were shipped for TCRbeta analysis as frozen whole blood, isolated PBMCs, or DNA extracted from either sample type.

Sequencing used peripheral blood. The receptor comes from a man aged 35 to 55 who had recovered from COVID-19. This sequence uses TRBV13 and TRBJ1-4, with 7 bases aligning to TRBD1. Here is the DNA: TGTGCCAGCAGCTTAGGCTCGACAGGGTCTGGAGTGGATGAAAAACTGTTTTTT. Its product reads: CASSLGSTGSGVDEKLFF.